This T cell receptor (beta chain) was sequenced for a study of shared clonotypes between healthy human individuals (dated by TCRdb to the early 2020s). About the study as a whole: The cohort comprised a couple of women and three men aged 18 to 49 years. Per donor, three plates each were used for CD4 naive and CD4 memory, two for CD8 naive, and one for CD8 memory. To estimate repertoire size and how much clonotype sharing occurs between individuals, the study deeply sequenced the blood TCR repertoires of about five healthy adults. To increase sequencing depth and limit assay-specific biases, TCR repertoire library preparation and sequencing were carried out by different laboratories using diverse techniques. Each donor's leukapheresis produced roughly between about 0.85 and 10 billion PBMCs. Overall results and qualifications from the work: When a few donors were compared, the shared fraction of clonotypes was about 5% for naive CD4, more than 3% for naive CD8, 2% to 2.5% for memory CD4, and around 0.4% for memory CD8. Naive subsets generally had larger estimated clonotype richness than memory subsets did. The small number of donors limited the genetic and exposure-history diversity represented. Sampling was limited to blood, and TCR repertoires in tissue likely differ from TCR repertoires in blood. Pairwise subsampling led to the expectation that sequencing depth would affect the degree of clonotype sharing among donors. Compared with non-shared clonotypes, clonotypes shared by all four sorted-subset donors had higher generation probabilities. Rarefaction of sorted-subset datasets indicated incomplete sequencing despite the large sequencing depth.

The donors were healthy, HIV-negative adults with no recently reported acute infections or vaccinations. Only Caucasian adults living in Nashville, Tennessee, USA were represented among the donors. CD4+ T cells were enriched through magnetic negative selection, after which naive cells were positively selected on CD45RA and the remaining negative fraction served as the memory subset. After blood collection by leukapheresis, PBMCs were isolated using Ficoll-Histopaque density gradient centrifugation and then cryopreserved in the vapor phase of liquid nitrogen. Purity and quantity of every magnetically sorted T cell population were checked by analytical flow cytometry. From each sorted fraction, genomic DNA was isolated and quantified by UV absorbance on a Nanodrop 2000c. V is reduced by 0 bases and J by 2 bases, leaving a spacing of 7 bases between them. The germline V gene (reference sequence) provides CDR1 GTSNPN and CDR2 SVGIG. From its cysteine to its phenylalanine, the CDR3 spans 13 amino acids. Only the CDR3 part of the read is kept: 39 bases, read in frame from the first base.

Using the deep immunoSEQ assay, multiplex PCR amplified TCR CDR3 regions from genomic DNA. For each cell subset, the extracted genomic DNA was distributed evenly across all wells of several immunoSEQ 96-well plates, and each plate served as one replicate. For sorted subsets, about 220 ng of genomic DNA, equivalent to about 30,000 T cell genomes, went into each replicate PCR. The purified libraries were quantified using a Qubit 3.0 fluorometer, sized with a Bioanalyzer 2100, and then quantified again using the KAPA Library Quantification kit. Each immunoSEQ 96-well plate was sequenced on its own single-read 150-cycle Illumina NextSeq 550 flow cell. In the authors' own workflow: Because the immunoSEQ output held only junctional sequences and lacked quality scores, the filtering could not match the filtering applied to full-length reads. To assign V/J genes and CDR3, sequences were annotated using PyIR, a Python wrapper for IgBLAST v1.9, with IMGT germline references. Reads with weak V/J assignments (E-value above 1e-6), missing CDR3, stop codons, out-of-frame junctions, or ambiguous translated residues were removed. V3J clonotypes were defined by identical inferred V gene, J gene, and CDR3 amino acid sequence. To compute the percentage overlap between repertoires, the number of shared unique clonotypes was divided by the size of the smaller repertoire. RTK rarefaction, the Chao1 estimator, and Recon v2.1 estimates of unobserved clonotypes were used to assess repertoire richness. Generation probabilities were computed with OLGA for all TCRbeta clonotypes obtained by the gDNA method from a handful of donors. TCRdb obtained this table from immuneACCESS and retained in-frame rearrangements with V and J assigned. These tables miss some clones; where compared with another copy, unresolved V genes account for less than half of the shortfall, and the remainder is unexplained. V and J calls and clone size are as listed in that table; D and trimming were resolved from the DNA. A total of millions of clones appear in this sample, approximately 94% of them only once. The ten largest clones add up to over 0.12% of the sample.

In its sample, this clone was seen once. Its binding antigen is unknown. No much larger clone is present one base from it, and per-base qualities are unavailable. The sample holds other DNA sequences that translate to the same CDR3. This sequence was found in a man younger than 35 in good health. The chain links TRBV30 with TRBJ2-5; no D gene can be assigned with confidence. Sequenced input: naive CD4+ T cells sorted from blood. What the cell subset or site label conveys for this sample: CD45RA+ positively selected. The sequenced DNA is TGTGCCTGGAGTGTGGGTATACAAGAGACCCAGTACTTC. Its protein is CAWSVGIQETQYF.